The 17 T cell receptor beta chains in this list originate from one sample, sequenced in a study of blood T cells in healthy people across ages. A second 7 to 11 cycle PCR used barcoded and J-beta primers. Each CDR3 protein gets one entry after TCRdb re-called the 5' RACE reads with MiXCR. In the table there are hundreds of thousands of distinct CDR3 sequences, 58% of which are singletons. What was sequenced was blood. Source of these receptors: a man aged 55 to 69 in good health.

The rearrangement links TRBV5-1 to TRBJ2-1; TRBD2 agrees at 16 bases. The CDR3 consists of 17 residues. Germline CDR1 reads SGHRS; CDR2 reads YFSETQ. The V and J ends lost 2 bases and 2 bases, in that order; junction bases with no gene match: 1. The CDR3, as DNA: TGCGCCAGCAGCTTCGGGACTAGCGGGGGGGCCTACAATGAGCAGTTCTTC. It yields the protein CASSFGTSGGAYNEQFF.

The chain couples TRBV2 to TRBJ1-4; 10 positions agree with TRBD1. CDR3 length equals 14 residues. After removal of 5 bases from V and 8 bases from J, the junction contained 5 bases not matched to a gene. CDR1 and CDR2 from the germline V gene are SNHLY and FYNNEI. CDR3: CASSSGTGVEKLFF. CDR3 coding DNA: TGTGCCAGCAGTTCCGGGACAGGGGTCGAAAAACTGTTTTTT.

This clonotype was counted once. The chain combines TRBV3-1 with TRBJ1-2; 7 bases match TRBD1. Trimming took 1 base from V and 7 from J; bases not matched to a gene: 9. Germline values: CDR1 LGHDT, CDR2 YNNKEL (reference sequence). This CDR3 comprises 15 residues. The chain's CDR3 is CASSQGRGGDGGYTF. CDR3 DNA: TGTGCCAGCAGCCAAGGGCGAGGGGGCGACGGTGGCTACACCTTC. Full variable domain (outside the CDR3, taken from reference TRBV3-1 and TRBJ1-2): DTAVSQTPKYLVTQMGNDKSIKCEQNLGHDTMYWYKQDSKKFLKIMFSYNNKELIINETVPNRFSPKSPDKAHLNLHINSLELGDSAVYFCASSQGRGGDGGYTFGSGTRLTVV.

This clonotype was counted at least ten times. The V and J genes are TRBV4-1 and TRBJ2-5; D gene uncertain. The CDR3 sequence is 16 residues long. Germline-derived CDR1 and CDR2 are MGHRA and YSYEKL. The V gene lost 1 base and the J gene lost 1 base, with 13 bases spanning the gap. The CDR3 region is CASSQGARIFQETQYF. The DNA for the CDR3 is TGCGCCAGCAGCCAAGGAGCTCGGATTTTCCAAGAGACCCAGTACTTC.

The rearrangement links TRBV6-2 or TRBV6-3 to TRBJ1-5; D perhaps matches TRBD1 (6 bases). Germline assignment: CDR1 MNHEY and CDR2 SVGEGT. CDR3 length equals 13 residues. The V end was cut by 6 bases, the J end by 3 bases, with 9 bases between. The CDR3 protein is CASSRDNNQPQHF. The CDR3, as DNA: TGTGCCAGCAGCCGGGACAACAATCAGCCCCAGCATTTT.

The chain has TRBV20-1 and TRBJ2-1; 10 nucleotides agree with TRBD2. The J call could be wrong; TRBJ2-7 is a better fit for the DNA end. CDR3 length equals 15 residues. Per the germline V gene, CDR1 is DFQATT and CDR2 is SNEGSKA (reference sequence). CDR3 bases: TGCAGTGCTAGCCCTAGCGGGGGAATTTACAATGAGCAGTACTTC. Translating gives CSASPSGGIYNEQYF.

The rearrangement joins TRBV14 to TRBJ2-1; D tentatively reads TRBD1 or TRBD2 (6 bases each). This CDR3 comprises 14 residues. Germline V gene data show CDR1 as SGHDN and CDR2 as FVKESK. The V gene lost 4 bases and the J gene lost 9 bases, with 16 bases spanning the gap. For the CDR3, the DNA is TGTGCCAGCAGCCCAAGGTGGGGGGCAAGTGAGCAGTTCTTC. This codes for CASSPRWGASEQFF.

Details on this clonotype: One junction end disagrees with the germline gene, perhaps due to a read error. J is TRBJ2-1 and V is TRBV11-2, with D maybe TRBD1 (6 bases). The germline V gene has CDR1 SGHAT and CDR2 FQNNGV. The CDR3 length is 15 residues. CDR3 residues: CASSLAGRGYNERFF. Here the CDR3 DNA reads TGTGCCAGCAGCTTAGCGGGCAGGGGTTACAATGAGCGGTTCTTC.

This clonotype has at least ten counts. The chain carries TRBV2 and TRBJ1-4; D is unresolved. Trimming cost V 5 bases and J 7 bases, with 8 bases left between them. The CDR3 loop spans 12 amino acids. The V gene's germline CDR1 is SNHLY and CDR2 FYNNEI. The CDR3 protein is CASSLPLEKLFF. In DNA, the CDR3 is TGTGCCAGCAGTTTACCCCTTGAAAAACTGTTTTTT.

This clonotype has more than one count but fewer than ten. This chain links TRBV12-3 or TRBV12-4 with TRBJ2-4, with 9 positions matching TRBD1. The closer fit of TRBJ2-7 to the DNA end suggests the J call may be wrong. The CDR3 contains 14 residues. The CDR3 nucleotides read TGTGCCAGCAGTCCGGACAGGGGCCCTAGCGAGCAGTACTTC. Translation gives CASSPDRGPSEQYF.

This sequence joins TRBV2 and TRBJ2-7; D possibly corresponds to TRBD2 (6 bases). CDR1 is SNHLY and CDR2 is FYNNEI in the germline V gene. This CDR3 is 15 amino acids long. Trimming took off 2 bases at V and 7 bases at J, with 18 bases between the two ends. The CDR3 coding sequence is TGTGCCAGCAGTGAACGTGGGACTGTCTACAATGAGCAGTACTTC. As protein: CASSERGTVYNEQYF.

The chain couples TRBV5-1 to TRBJ1-1, with D tentatively TRBD1 (5 bases). Germline CDR1 is SGHRS and CDR2 is YFSETQ. The CDR3 sequence is 14 residues long. Trimming shortened V by 4 bases and J by 1 base, and 11 bases separated the two germline ends. CDR3 coding DNA: TGCGCCAGCAGCACCGGGACGAGGAACACTGAAGCTTTCTTT. It specifies CASSTGTRNTEAFF.

The chain is built from TRBV29-1 and TRBJ2-3, with D uncertain. From germline, CDR1 is SQVTM and CDR2 ANQGSEA. The CDR3 consists of 14 residues. The germline V and J ends were trimmed by 7 bases and 1 base, with 15 bases remaining between them. As DNA, the CDR3 is TGCAGCGAGGTGGGCGTGTCTGGCACAGATACGCAGTATTTT. This translates into CSEVGVSGTDTQYF.

The chain recombines TRBV7-2 with TRBJ2-1; tentative D call: TRBD2 (6 bases). V lost 2 bases to trimming and J lost 9 bases, with 23 bases between them. The CDR3 is 17 residues long. Looked up from germline, CDR1 is SGHTA and CDR2 is FQGNSA. The CDR3 bases are TGTGCCAGCAGCTTATACGCCGGGACTGTGGGCATGGGTGAGCAGTTCTTC. Translating gives CASSLYAGTVGMGEQFF.

CDR3 in amino acids: CASNFNSGAGEQYF. In DNA form, the CDR3 reads TGTGCCAGCAACTTTAATAGCGGGGCCGGCGAGCAGTACTTC. The chain recombines TRBV11-2 with TRBJ2-7; 8 bases are shared with TRBD2. The length of the CDR3 is 14 residues. J gave up 6 bases and V 7 bases, and 11 bases lay outside the gene matches. Germline V gives CDR1 SGHAT, CDR2 FQNNGV. Combining the CDR3 with reference TRBV11-2 and TRBJ2-7 gives the whole variable domain EAGVAQSPRYKIIEKRQSVAFWCNPISGHATLYWYQQILGQGPKLLIQFQNNGVVDDSQLPKDRFSAERLKGVDSTLKIQPAKLEDSAVYLCASNFNSGAGEQYFGPGTRLTVT.

This rearrangement joins TRBV27 to TRBJ2-7; a possible D gene is TRBD2 (5 bases). Germline loops: CDR1 MNHEY, CDR2 SMNVEV (reference sequence). This CDR3 has 13 amino acids. The germline V and J ends were trimmed by 3 bases and 7 bases, with 13 bases remaining between them. The DNA of the CDR3 is TGTGCCAGCAGTTTCTCGGGGAACAATGAGCAGTACTTC. Amino acid sequence: CASSFSGNNEQYF.

This clonotype has only a few counts. V gene TRBV4-1 combines with J gene TRBJ1-6, with D unclear. The V end lost 1 base, the J end lost 8 bases, and 12 bases lay between the germline ends. Germline V gives CDR1 MGHRA, CDR2 YSYEKL. The CDR3 consists of 15 residues. The CDR3 DNA follows: TGCGCCAGCAGCCAAGCTACGGACTTCTATTCACCCCTCCACTTT. Translated, it gives CASSQATDFYSPLHF.